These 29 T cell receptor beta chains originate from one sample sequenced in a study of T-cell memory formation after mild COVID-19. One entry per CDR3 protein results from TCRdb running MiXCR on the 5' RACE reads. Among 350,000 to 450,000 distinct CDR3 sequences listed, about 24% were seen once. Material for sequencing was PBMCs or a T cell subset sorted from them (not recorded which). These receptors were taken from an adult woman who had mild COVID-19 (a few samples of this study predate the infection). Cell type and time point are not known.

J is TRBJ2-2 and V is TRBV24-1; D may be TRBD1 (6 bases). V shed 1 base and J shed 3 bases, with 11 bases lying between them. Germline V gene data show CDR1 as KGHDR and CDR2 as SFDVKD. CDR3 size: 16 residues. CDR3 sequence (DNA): TGTGCCACCAGTGATTTAACAGGGAGAGACACCGGGGAGCTGTTTTTT. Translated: CATSDLTGRDTGELFF.

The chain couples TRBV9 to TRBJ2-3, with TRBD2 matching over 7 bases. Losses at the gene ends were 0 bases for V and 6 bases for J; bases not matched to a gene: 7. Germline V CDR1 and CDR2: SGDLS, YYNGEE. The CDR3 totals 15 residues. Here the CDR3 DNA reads TGTGCCAGCAGCGTAGTCGCGGGAGCATCGGATACGCAGTATTTT. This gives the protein CASSVVAGASDTQYF.

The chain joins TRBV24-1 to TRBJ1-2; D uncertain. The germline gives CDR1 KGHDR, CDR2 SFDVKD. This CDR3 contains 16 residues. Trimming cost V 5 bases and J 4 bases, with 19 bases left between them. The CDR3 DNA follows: TGTGCCACCAGTGGCAACAGTGCGACGGACTTCTATGGCTACACCTTC. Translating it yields CATSGNSATDFYGYTF.

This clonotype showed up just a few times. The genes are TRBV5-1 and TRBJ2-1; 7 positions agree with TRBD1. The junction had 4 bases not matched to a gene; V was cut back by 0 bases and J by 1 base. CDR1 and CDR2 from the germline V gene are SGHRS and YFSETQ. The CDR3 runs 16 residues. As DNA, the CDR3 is TGCGCCAGCAGCTTGGGGACAGGACTTTCCTACAATGAGCAGTTCTTC. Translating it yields CASSLGTGLSYNEQFF.

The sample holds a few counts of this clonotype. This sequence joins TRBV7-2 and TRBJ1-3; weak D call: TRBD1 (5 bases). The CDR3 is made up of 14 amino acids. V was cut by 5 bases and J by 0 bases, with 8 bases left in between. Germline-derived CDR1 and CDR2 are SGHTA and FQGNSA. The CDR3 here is CASSTGTSGNTIYF. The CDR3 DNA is TGTGCCAGCAGCACCGGGACCTCTGGAAACACCATATATTTT.

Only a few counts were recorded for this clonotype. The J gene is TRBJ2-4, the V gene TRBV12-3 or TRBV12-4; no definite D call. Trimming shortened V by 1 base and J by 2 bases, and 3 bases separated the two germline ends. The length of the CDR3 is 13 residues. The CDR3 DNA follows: TGTGCCAGCAGTTTAGGGACCAAAAACATTCAGTACTTC. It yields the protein CASSLGTKNIQYF.

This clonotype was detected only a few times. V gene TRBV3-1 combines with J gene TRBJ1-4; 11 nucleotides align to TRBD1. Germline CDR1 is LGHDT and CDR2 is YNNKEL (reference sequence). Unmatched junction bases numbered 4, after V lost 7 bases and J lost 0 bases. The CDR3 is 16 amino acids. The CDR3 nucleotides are TGTGCCAGCACTGGGACAGGGGGTACAACTAATGAAAAACTGTTTTTT. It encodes CASTGTGGTTNEKLFF. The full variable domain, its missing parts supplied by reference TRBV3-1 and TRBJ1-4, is DTAVSQTPKYLVTQMGNDKSIKCEQNLGHDTMYWYKQDSKKFLKIMFSYNNKELIINETVPNRFSPKSPDKAHLNLHINSLELGDSAVYFCASTGTGGTTNEKLFFGSGTQLSVL.

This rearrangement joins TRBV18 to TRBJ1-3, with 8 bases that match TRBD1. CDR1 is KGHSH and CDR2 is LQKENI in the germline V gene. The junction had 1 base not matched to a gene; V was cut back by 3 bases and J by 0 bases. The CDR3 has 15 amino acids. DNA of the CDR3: TGTGCCAGCTCACCTACAGGGGGCTCTGGAAACACCATATATTTT. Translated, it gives CASSPTGGSGNTIYF.

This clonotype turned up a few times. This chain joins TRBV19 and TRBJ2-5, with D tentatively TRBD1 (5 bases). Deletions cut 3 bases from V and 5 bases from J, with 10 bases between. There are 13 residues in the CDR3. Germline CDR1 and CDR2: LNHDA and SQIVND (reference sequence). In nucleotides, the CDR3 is TGTGCCAGTAGTATGCAGGGCCCGGAGACCCAGTACTTC. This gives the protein CASSMQGPETQYF.

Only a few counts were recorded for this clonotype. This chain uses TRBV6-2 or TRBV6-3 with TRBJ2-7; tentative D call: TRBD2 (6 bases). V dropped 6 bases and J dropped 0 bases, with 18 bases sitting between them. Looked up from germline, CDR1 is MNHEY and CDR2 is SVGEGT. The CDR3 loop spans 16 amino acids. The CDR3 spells CASSLRAGRTSYEQYF. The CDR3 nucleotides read TGTGCCAGCAGCCTTCGAGCGGGTAGGACCTCCTACGAGCAGTACTTC.

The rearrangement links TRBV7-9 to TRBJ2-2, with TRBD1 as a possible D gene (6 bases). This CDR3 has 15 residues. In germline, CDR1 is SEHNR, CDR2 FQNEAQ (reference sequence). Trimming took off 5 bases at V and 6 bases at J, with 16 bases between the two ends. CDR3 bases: TGTGCCAGCAGCCCTGAGGCCAGGGGAGCCGGGGAGCTGTTTTTT. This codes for CASSPEARGAGELFF.

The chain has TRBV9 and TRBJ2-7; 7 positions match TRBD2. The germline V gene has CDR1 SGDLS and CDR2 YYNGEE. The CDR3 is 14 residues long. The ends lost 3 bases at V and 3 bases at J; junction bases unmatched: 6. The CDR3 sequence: CASSAEGGIYEQYF. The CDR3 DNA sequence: TGTGCCAGCAGCGCTGAGGGAGGGATCTACGAGCAGTACTTC.

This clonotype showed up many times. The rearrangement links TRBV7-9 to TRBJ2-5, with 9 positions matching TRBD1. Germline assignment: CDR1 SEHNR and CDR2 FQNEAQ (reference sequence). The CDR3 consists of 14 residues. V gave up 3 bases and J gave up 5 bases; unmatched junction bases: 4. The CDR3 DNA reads TGTGCCAGCAGCTTCGGACAGGGGAGGGAGACCCAGTACTTC. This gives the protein CASSFGQGRETQYF. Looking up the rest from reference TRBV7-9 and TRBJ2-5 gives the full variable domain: DTGVSQNPRHKITKRGQNVTFRCDPISEHNRLYWYRQTLGQGPEFLTYFQNEAQLEKSRLLSDRFSAERPKGSFSTLEIQRTEQGDSAMYLCASSFGQGRETQYFGPGTRLLVL.

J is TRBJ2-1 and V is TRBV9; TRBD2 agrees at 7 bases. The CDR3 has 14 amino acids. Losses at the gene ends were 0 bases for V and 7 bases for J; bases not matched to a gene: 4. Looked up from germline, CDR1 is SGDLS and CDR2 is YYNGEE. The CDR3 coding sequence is TGTGCCAGCAGCGTAGCGGGAGGTAGTAATGAGCAGTTCTTC. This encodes CASSVAGGSNEQFF.

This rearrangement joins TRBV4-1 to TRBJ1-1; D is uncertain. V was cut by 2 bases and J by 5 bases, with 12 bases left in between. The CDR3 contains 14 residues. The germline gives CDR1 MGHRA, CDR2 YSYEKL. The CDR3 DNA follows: TGCGCCAGCAGCCAACGTGTCAGTGATACTGAAGCTTTCTTT. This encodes CASSQRVSDTEAFF.

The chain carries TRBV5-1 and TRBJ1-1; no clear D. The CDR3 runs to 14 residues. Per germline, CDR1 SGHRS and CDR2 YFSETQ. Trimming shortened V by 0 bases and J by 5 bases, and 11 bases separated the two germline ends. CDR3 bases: TGCGCCAGCAGCTTGGACGGAACCTGGACTGAAGCTTTCTTT. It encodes CASSLDGTWTEAFF.

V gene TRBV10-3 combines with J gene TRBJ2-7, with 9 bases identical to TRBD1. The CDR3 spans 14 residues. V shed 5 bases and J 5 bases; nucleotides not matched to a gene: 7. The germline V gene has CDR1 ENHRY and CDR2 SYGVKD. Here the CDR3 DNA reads TGTGCCATCAGTTCACAGGGGGCGCTGGACGAGCAGTACTTC. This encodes CAISSQGALDEQYF.

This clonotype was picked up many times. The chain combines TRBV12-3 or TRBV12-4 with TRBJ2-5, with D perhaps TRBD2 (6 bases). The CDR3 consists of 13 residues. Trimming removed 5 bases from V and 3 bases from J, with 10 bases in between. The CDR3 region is CASSRTGEETQYF. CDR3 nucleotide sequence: TGTGCCAGCAGTCGGACGGGGGAAGAGACCCAGTACTTC.

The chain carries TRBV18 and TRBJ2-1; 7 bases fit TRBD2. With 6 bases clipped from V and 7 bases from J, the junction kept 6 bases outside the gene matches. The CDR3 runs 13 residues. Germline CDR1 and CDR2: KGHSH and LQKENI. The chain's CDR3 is CASSYAGENEQFF. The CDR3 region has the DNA TGTGCCAGCTCCTACGCGGGGGAAAATGAGCAGTTCTTC.

The CDR3 DNA sequence: TGTGCCAGCAGCTTAGCGGAAGGGCTCACCTACGAGCAGTACTTC. It is translated as CASSLAEGLTYEQYF. This sequence joins TRBV7-6 and TRBJ2-7; D unclear. Trimming pared 0 bases from V and 2 bases from J, leaving 11 bases between. CDR1 is SGHVS and CDR2 is FNYEAQ in the germline V gene. The CDR3 has 15 residues.

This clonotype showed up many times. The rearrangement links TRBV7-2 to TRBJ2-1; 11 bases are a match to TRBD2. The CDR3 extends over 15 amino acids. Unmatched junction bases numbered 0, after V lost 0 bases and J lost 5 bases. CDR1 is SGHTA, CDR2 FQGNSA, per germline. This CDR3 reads CASSLALAGDNEQFF. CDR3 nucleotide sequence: TGTGCCAGCAGCTTAGCACTAGCGGGGGACAATGAGCAGTTCTTC.

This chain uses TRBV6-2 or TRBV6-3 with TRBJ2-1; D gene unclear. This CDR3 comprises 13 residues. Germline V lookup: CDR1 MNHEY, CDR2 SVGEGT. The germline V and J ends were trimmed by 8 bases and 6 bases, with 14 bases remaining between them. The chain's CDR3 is CASALHWGNEQFF. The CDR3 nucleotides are TGTGCCAGCGCTCTACACTGGGGCAATGAGCAGTTCTTC.

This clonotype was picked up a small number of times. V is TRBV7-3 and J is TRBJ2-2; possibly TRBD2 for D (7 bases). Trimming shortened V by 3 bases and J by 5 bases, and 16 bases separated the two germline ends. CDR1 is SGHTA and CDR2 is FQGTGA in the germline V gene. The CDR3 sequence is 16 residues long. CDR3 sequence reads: CASSLIGGDKTGELFF. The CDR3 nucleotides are TGTGCCAGCAGCTTGATAGGGGGGGATAAGACCGGGGAGCTGTTTTTT.

CDR3 bases: TGCGCCAGCAGCCACTCCGAGACAGGGGTCGTTGAAAAACTGTTTTTT. This encodes CASSHSETGVVEKLFF. V and J are TRBV5-1 and TRBJ1-4; 8 bases agree with TRBD1. Germline V gene lookup returns CDR1 SGHRS and CDR2 YFSETQ. The J segment lost 7 bases and the V segment lost 4 bases, leaving 12 bases of the junction unmatched. CDR3 length: 16 amino acids.

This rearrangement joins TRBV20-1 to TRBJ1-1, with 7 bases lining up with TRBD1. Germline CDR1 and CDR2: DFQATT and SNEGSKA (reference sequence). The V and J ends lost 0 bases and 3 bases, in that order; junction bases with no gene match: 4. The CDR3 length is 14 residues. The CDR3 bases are TGCAGTGCTAGAGAGAGGGGGCCGGACACTGAAGCTTTCTTT. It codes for CSARERGPDTEAFF.

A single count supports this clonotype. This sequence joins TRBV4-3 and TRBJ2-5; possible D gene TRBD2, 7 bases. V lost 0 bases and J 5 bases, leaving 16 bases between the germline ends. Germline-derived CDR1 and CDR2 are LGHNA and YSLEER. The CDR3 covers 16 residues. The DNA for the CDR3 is TGCGCCAGCAGCCAAGATCCCGGCGGGGGCGACGAGACCCAGTACTTC. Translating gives CASSQDPGGGDETQYF.

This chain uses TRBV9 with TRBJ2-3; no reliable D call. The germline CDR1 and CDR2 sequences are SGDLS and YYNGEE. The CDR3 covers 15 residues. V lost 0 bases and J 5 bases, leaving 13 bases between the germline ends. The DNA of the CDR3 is TGTGCCAGCAGCGTAGATGGACGCCTGAAAGATACGCAGTATTTT. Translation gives CASSVDGRLKDTQYF.

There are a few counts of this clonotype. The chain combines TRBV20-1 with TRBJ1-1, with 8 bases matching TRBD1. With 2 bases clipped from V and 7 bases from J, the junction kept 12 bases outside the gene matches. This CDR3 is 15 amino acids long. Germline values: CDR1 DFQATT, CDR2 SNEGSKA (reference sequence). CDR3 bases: TGCAGTGCTAGATATATGACAGGGGTCAGGATTGAAGCTTTCTTT. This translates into CSARYMTGVRIEAFF.

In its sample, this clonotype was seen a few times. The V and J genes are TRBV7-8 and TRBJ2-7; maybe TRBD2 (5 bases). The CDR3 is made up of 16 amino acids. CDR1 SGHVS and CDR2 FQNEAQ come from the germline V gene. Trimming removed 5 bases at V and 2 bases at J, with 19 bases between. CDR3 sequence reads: CASSLSARDPTYEQYF. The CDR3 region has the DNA TGTGCCAGCAGCCTTTCCGCCCGGGATCCCACCTACGAGCAGTACTTC.